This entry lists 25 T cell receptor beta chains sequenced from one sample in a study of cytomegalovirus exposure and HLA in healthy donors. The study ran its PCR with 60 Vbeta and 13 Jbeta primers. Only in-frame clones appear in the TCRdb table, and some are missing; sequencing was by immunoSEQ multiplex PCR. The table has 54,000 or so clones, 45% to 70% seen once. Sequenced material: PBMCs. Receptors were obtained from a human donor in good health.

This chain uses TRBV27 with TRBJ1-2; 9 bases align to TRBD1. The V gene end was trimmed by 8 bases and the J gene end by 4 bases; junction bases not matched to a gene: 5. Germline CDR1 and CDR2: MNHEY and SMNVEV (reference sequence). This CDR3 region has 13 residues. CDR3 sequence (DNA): TGTGCCAGCCGCGGACAGGGGCTCTATGGCTACACCTTC. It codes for CASRGQGLYGYTF.

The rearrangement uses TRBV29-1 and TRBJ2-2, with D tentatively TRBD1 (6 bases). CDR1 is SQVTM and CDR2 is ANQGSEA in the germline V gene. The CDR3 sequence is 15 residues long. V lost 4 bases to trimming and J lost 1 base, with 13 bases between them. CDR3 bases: TGCAGCGTTGCAGGAGGACAGCAGAACACCGGGGAGCTGTTTTTT. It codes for CSVAGGQQNTGELFF.

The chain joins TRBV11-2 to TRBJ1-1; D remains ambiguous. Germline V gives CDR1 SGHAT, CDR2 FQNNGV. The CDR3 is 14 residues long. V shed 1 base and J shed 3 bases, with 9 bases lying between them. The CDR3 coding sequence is TGTGCCAGCAGCTTAGTTCCAAGAGACACTGAAGCTTTCTTT. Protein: CASSLVPRDTEAFF.

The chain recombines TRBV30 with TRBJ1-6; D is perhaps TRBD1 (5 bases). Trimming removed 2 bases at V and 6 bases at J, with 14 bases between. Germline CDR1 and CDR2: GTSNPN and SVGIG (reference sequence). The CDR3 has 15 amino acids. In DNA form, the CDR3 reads TGTGCCTGGAGTAAGGGGCATAGGGTTAATTCACCCCTCCACTTT. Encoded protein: CAWSKGHRVNSPLHF.

CDR3 region: CASSEALRIDRADEQFF. As DNA, the CDR3 is TGTGCCAGCAGTGAAGCGCTTCGTATTGACAGGGCAGATGAGCAGTTCTTC. This chain uses TRBV2 with TRBJ2-1; TRBD1 agrees at 7 bases. J lost 8 bases, V lost 0 bases, and 13 bases had no gene match. The germline V gene has CDR1 SNHLY and CDR2 FYNNEI. The CDR3 extends over 17 amino acids.

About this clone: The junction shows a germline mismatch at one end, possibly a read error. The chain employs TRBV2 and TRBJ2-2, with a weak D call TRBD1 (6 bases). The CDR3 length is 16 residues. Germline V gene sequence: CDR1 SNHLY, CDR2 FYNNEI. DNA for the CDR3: TGTGCCCAGCAGGTCTGGCAGGGGCAGAACTCCGGGGAGCTGTTTTTT. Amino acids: CAQQVWQGQNSGELFF.

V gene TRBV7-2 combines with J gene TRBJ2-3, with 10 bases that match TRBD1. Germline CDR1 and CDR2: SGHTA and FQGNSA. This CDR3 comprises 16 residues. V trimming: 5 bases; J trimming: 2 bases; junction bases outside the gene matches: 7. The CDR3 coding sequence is TGTGCCAGCAGCGTCGGGACAGGGGTGTTCACAGATACGCAGTATTTT. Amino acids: CASSVGTGVFTDTQYF.

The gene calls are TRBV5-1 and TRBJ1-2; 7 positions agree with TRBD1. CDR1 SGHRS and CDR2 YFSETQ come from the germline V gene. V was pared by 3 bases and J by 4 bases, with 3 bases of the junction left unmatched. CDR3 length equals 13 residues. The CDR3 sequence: CASSYGTVYGYTF. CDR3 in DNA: TGCGCCAGCAGCTACGGGACAGTCTATGGCTACACCTTC.

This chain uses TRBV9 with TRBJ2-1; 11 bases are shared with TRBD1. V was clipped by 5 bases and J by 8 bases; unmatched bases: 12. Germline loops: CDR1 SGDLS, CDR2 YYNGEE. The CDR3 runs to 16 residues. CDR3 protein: CASSSLGQGAGYEQFF. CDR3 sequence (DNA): TGTGCCAGCAGTAGTCTCGGACAGGGGGCTGGTTATGAGCAGTTCTTC. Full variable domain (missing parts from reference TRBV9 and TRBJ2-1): DSGVTQTPKHLITATGQRVTLRCSPRSGDLSVYWYQQSLDQGLQFLIQYYNGEERAKGNILERFSAQQFPDLHSELNLSSLELGDSALYFCASSSLGQGAGYEQFFGPGTRLTVL.

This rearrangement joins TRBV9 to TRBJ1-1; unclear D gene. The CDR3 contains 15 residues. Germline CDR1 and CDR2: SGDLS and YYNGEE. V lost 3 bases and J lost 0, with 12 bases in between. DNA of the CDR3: TGTGCCAGCAGCGGTTCCCACAGTTTGAACACTGAAGCTTTCTTT. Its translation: CASSGSHSLNTEAFF.

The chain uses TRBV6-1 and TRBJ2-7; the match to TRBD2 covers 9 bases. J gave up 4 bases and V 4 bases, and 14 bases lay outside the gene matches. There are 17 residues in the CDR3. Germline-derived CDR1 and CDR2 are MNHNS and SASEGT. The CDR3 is CASSGQAGGHFAYEQYF. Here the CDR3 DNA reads TGTGCCAGCAGTGGACAAGCGGGGGGCCATTTCGCGTACGAGCAGTACTTC.

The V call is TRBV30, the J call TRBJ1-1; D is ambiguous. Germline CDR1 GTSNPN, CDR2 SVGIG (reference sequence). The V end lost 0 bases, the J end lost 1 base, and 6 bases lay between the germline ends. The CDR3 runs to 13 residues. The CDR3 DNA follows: TGTGCCTGGAGTGTAGCAGGGAACACTGAAGCTTTCTTT. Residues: CAWSVAGNTEAFF.

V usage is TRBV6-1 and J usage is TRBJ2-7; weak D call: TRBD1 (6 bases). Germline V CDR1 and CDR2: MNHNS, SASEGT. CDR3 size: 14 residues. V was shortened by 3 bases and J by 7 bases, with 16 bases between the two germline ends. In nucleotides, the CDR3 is TGTGCCAGCAGTGAGACAGGCGTGCTTGGGGAGCAGTACTTC. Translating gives CASSETGVLGEQYF.

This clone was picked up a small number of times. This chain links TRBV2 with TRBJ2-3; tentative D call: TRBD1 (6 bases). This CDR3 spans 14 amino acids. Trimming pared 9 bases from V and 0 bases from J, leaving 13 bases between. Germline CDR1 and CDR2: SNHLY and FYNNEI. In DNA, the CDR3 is TGTGCCAGTTCAGGACAGCCTAGCACAGATACGCAGTATTTT. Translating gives CASSGQPSTDTQYF.

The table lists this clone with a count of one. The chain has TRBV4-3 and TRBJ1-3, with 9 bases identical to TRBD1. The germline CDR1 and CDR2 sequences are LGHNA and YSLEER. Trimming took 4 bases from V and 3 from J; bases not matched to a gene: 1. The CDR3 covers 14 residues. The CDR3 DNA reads TGCGCCAGCAGCCGGACAGGGGATGGAAACACCATATATTTT. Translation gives CASSRTGDGNTIYF.

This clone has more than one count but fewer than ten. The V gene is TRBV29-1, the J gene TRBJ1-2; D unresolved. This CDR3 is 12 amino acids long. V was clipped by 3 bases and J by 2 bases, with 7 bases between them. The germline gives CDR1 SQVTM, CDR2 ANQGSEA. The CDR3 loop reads CSVESVNYGYTF. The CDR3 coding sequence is TGCAGCGTTGAGTCGGTAAACTATGGCTACACCTTC.

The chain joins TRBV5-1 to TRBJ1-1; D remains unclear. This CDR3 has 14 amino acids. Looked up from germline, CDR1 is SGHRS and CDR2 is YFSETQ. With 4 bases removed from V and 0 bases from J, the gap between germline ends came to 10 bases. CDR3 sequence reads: CASSPGALNTEAFF. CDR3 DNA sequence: TGCGCCAGCAGCCCGGGAGCTCTGAACACTGAAGCTTTCTTT.

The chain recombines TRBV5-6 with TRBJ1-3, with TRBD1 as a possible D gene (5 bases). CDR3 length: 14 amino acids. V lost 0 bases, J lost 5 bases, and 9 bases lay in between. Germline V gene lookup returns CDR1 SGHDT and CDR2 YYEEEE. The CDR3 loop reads CASSLAAGRNTIYF. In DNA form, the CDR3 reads TGTGCCAGCAGCTTGGCGGCAGGGAGAAACACCATATATTTT.

The CDR3 DNA reads TGCGCCAGCAGCCAAGATCGGGGGGGCGGGGAGACCCAGTACTTC. Its translation: CASSQDRGGGETQYF. The J gene is TRBJ2-5, the V gene TRBV4-3; the match to TRBD2 covers 8 bases. The germline V gene encodes CDR1 LGHNA and CDR2 YSLEER. The CDR3 is made up of 15 amino acids. The trim removed 0 bases at V and 5 bases at J, leaving 5 bases unmatched.

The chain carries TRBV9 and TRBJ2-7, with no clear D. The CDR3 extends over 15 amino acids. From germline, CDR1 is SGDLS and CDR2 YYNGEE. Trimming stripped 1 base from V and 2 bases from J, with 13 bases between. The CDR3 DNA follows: TGTGCCAGCAGCGTAAATTCATTAGAAACCTACGAGCAGTACTTC. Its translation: CASSVNSLETYEQYF. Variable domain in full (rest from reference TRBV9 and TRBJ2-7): DSGVTQTPKHLITATGQRVTLRCSPRSGDLSVYWYQQSLDQGLQFLIQYYNGEERAKGNILERFSAQQFPDLHSELNLSSLELGDSALYFCASSVNSLETYEQYFGPGTRLTVT.

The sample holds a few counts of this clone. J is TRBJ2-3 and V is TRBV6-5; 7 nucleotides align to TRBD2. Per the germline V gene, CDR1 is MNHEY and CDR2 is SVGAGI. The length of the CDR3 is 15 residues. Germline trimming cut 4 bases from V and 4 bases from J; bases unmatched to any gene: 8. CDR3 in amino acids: CASSSLASGPDTQYF. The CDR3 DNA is TGTGCCAGCAGTTCACTAGCGTCAGGGCCAGATACGCAGTATTTT.

CDR3 DNA: TGTGCCAGCTCGGCCGCTAGCGGGGGTTACGAGCAGTACTTC. It specifies CASSAASGGYEQYF. This chain joins TRBV18 and TRBJ2-5, with 10 bases matching TRBD2. With the DNA end fitting TRBJ2-7 better, the J assignment may be wrong. The CDR3 covers 14 residues. Looked up from germline, CDR1 is KGHSH and CDR2 is LQKENI.

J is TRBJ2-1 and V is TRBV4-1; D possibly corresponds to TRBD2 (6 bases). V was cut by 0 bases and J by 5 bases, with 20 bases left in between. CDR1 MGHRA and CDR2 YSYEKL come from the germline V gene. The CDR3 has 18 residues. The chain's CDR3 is CASSQEGRLGALNNEQFF. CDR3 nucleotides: TGCGCCAGCAGCCAAGAGGGGCGACTAGGCGCGTTAAACAATGAGCAGTTCTTC.

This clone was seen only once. The CDR3, as DNA: TGTGCCAGCAGGGCTGGGAGTACCCGTGAAAAACTGTTTTTT. This gives the protein CASRAGSTREKLFF. This sequence joins TRBV6-6 and TRBJ1-4; the D is unclear. This CDR3 is 14 amino acids long. Looked up from germline, CDR1 is MNHNY and CDR2 is SVGAGI (reference sequence). Deletions cut 6 bases from V and 7 bases from J, with 15 bases between.

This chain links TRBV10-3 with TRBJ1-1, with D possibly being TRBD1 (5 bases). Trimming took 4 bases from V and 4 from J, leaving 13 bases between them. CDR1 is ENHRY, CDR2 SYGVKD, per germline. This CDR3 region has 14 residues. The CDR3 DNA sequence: TGTGCCATCAGTGCGCCCAACCAGGGCACTGAAGCTTTCTTT. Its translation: CAISAPNQGTEAFF.